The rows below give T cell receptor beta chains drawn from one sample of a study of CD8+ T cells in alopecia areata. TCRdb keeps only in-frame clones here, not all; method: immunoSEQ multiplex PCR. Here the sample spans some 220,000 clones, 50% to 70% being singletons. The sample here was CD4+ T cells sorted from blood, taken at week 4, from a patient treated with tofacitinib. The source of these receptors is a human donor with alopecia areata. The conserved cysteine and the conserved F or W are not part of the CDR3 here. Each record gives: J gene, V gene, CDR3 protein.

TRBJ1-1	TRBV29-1	SVGAGANTEAF
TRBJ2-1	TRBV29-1	SVETGRNEQF
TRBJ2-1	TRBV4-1	ASSQPPRTSGGSYNEQF
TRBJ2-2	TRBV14	ASSQVRAVGELF
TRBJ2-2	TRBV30	AWKGTANTGELF
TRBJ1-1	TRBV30	AWSGQRGTEAF
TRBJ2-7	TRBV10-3	AISGGGESSYEQY
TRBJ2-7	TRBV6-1	ASSPDRDSYEQY
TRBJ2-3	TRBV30	AWSFLGGLSGDTQY
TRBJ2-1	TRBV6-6	ASSYSLEQF
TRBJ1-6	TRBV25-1	DFRGHPTFKPLH
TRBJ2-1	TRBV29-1	SVSTSGTVNEQF
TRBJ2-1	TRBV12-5	ASGLVAYNEQF
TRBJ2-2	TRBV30	AWRGSGVNTGELF
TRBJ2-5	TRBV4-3	ASSQTGTVKETQY
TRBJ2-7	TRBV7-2	ASSLAPQGVYEQY
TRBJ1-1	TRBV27	ASSLSAGTTEAF
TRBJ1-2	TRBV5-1	ASSPPGQNYGYT
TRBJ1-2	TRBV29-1	SVVLGLGYT
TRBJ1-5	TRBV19	ASSIRAPWGNQPQH
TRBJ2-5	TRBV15	ATSTQGQETQY
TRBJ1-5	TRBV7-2	ASSLGVGSQPQH
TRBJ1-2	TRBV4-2	ASSQDRTVEYGYT
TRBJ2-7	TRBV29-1	SVEYGAGEQY
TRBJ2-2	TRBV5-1	ASSLTGGITGELF
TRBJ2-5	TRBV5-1	ASSLGSQETQY
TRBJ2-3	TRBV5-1	ASSLGSGTDTQY
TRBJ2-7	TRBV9	ASSVGPGASTYEQY
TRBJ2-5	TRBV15	ATSRDRTVQETQY
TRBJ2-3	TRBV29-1	SVEDQGRDTQY
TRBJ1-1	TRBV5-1	ASSFGDSYTEAF
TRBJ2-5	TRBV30	AWSITTQETQY
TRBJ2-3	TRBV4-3	ASSQAGGREDTQY
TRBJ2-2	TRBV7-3	ASSLGLALRTGELF
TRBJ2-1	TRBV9	ASSGGTGGAYNEQF
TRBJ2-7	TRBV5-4	ASSFDPSSYEQY
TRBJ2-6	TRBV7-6	ASSLAHVLT
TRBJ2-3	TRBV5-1	ASSLEGIKGDTQY
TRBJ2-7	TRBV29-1	SVASTGSTYEQY
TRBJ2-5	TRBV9	ASSPRSTGLRETQY
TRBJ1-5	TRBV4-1	ASSPYRDSNQPQH
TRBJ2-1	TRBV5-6	ASSLTENEQF
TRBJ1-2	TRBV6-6	ASSYSPEYNYGYT
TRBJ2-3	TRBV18	ASSPTPGLARTQADTQY
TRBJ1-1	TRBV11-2	ASSTLGTLEAF
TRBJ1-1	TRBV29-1	SVVGARGTEAF
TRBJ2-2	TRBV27	ASSLWANTGELF
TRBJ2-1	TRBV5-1	ASSKGQGLNNEQF
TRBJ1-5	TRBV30	AWSPGSDLNQPQH
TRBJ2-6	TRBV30	AWSLFLGGSGANVLT